This T cell receptor beta chain was retrieved from a study of T-cell reconstitution after alpha-beta-depleted transplantation in children (dated by TCRdb to 2016 to 2017). A note on the overall study: The study quantitatively tracked T-cell immune reconstitution after TCRalphabeta/CD19-depleted allogeneic hematopoietic cell transplantation in children using TCR repertoire profiling.

This clonotype was observed many times. No cognate antigen has been identified for it. The input lacks base qualities; no much larger clone sits a single base away. What this sample's treatment or condition label stands for: allogeneic hematopoietic cell transplantation with graft depleted of TCRalphabeta T cells and CD19 B cells. The children who served as transplant recipients had been given grafts of TCRalphabeta/CD19-depleted allogeneic hematopoietic cells. Receptor libraries were prepared by PCR. The sequencer was an Illumina HiSeq 2500. Molecular barcoding was employed in the preparation of TCR libraries, with unique molecular identifiers being used to normalize TCRbeta repertoire quantification. The public reads were reanalyzed by TCRdb: fastp trimming at Q25, MiXCR alignment, in-frame beta chains only. Each record represents a unique CDR3 protein, reported with the most common genes and DNA among its rows. Present in this sample are around 800,000 distinct CDR3 sequences, about 15% of which were seen just once. About 5% of the sample lies in the top ten.

CDR1 MNHNS and CDR2 SASEGT are derived from the germline V gene. The junction shows trimming of 6 bases on V and 8 bases on J, plus 19 bases between the germline ends. The CDR3 goes from the cysteine to the phenylalanine over 15 residues. The only DNA kept is the CDR3, 45 bases in frame from the first base. Study-wide conclusions, independent of this receptor: The apparently early alphabetaT-cell count recovery about two months after transplant was reportedly dependent on only several hundred rapidly expanded clones derived from non-depleted graft cells. In some patients, the high TCRbeta diversity seen at day 60 was put down to recipient T cells and intrathymic progenitors that had survived conditioning. Over the following months the frequencies of hyperexpanded clones went down, and after one year T-cell counts and TCRbeta diversity were mostly credited to newly produced T cells.

This TCR came from a male patient younger than 18 who had a stem cell transplant for acute lymphoblastic leukemia, so the T cells may come from the graft donor. The source material was PBMCs, mostly from graft donor cells, sampled 360 days after TCRalphabeta/CD19-depleted stem cell transplant. Recombination joined TRBV6-1 with TRBJ1-4, and the D gene may be TRBD1, 6 bases matching. Read as DNA, the sequence is TGTGCCAGCAGCCCAAACAGGGATTGGCTCGAAAAACTGTTTTTT. This sequence encodes CASSPNRDWLEKLFF.